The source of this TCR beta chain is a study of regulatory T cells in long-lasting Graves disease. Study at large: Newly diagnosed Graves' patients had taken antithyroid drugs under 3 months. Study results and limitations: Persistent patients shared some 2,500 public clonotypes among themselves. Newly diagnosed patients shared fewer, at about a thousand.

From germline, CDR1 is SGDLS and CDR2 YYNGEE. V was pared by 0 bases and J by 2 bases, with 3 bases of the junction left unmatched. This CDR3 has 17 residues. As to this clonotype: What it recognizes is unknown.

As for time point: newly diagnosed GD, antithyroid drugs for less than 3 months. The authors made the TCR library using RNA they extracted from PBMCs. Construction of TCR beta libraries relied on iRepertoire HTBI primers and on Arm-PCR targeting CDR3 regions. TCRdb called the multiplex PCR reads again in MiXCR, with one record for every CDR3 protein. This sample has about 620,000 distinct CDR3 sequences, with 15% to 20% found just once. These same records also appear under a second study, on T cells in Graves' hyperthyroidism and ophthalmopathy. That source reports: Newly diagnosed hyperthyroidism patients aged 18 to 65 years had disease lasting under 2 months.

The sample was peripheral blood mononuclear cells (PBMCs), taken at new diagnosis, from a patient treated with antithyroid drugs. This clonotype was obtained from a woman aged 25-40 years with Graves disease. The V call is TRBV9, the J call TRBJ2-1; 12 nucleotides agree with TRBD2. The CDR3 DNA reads TGTGCCAGCAGCGTAGCGCTAGCGGGAGGGCCCTACAATGAGCAGTTCTTC. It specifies CASSVALAGGPYNEQFF.